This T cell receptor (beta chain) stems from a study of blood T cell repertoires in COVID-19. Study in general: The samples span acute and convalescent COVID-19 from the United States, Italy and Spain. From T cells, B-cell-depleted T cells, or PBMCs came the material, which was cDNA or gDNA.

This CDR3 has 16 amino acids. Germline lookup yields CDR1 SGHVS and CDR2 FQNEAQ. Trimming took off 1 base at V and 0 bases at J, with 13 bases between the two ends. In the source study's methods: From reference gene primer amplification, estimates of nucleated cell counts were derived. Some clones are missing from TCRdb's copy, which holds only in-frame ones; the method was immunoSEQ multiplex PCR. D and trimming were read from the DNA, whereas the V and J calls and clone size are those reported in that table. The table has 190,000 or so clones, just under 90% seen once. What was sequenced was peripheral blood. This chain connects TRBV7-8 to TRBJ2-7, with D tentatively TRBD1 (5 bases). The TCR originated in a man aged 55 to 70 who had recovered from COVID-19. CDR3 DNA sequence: TGTGCCAGCAGCTTAGGGGGCGGTACAAGCTCCTACGAGCAGTACTTC. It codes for CASSLGGGTSSYEQYF.